The 31 T cell receptor beta chains given below trace back to one sample, sequenced in a study of blood T cell repertoires in COVID-19. The repertoire was sequenced with immunoSEQ multiplex PCR; TCRdb's copy has only in-frame clones and lacks some. Of around 440,000 clones in the sample, about 91% are singletons; the top ten hold 10% to 15%. The source material was peripheral blood. The receptors stem from a woman between 50 and 59 years old with COVID-19, enrolled during active disease.

The J gene is TRBJ1-4, the V gene TRBV2, with D hard to call. CDR3 length: 13 residues. The germline V and J ends were trimmed by 4 bases and 7 bases, with 10 bases remaining between them. Germline V lookup: CDR1 SNHLY, CDR2 FYNNEI. Here the CDR3 DNA reads TGTGCCAGCAGTGGGGAGATGGGTGAAAAACTGTTTTTT. It encodes CASSGEMGEKLFF.

This clone was recorded once. The chain carries TRBV19 and TRBJ2-2; tentative D call: TRBD2 (5 bases). CDR3 length: 15 amino acids. Germline CDR1 and CDR2: LNHDA and SQIVND (reference sequence). V was cut by 7 bases and J by 6 bases, with 18 bases left in between. In DNA, the CDR3 is TGTGCCAGTACCCCGGGAAGGTTTCGTTCCGGGGAGCTGTTTTTT. It is translated as CASTPGRFRSGELFF.

The V gene is TRBV12-3 or TRBV12-4, the J gene TRBJ1-2; the D gene is possibly TRBD1 (6 bases). The CDR3 spans 13 residues. Between the trimmed V and J ends, which lost 8 bases and 5 bases, there was a span of 15 bases. CDR3 protein: CASRVYRDYGYTF. As DNA, the CDR3 is TGTGCCAGCCGGGTCTACAGGGATTATGGCTACACCTTC.

V usage is TRBV2 and J usage is TRBJ2-4; 7 bases match TRBD2. This CDR3 has 16 amino acids. The J segment lost 1 base and the V segment lost 10 bases, leaving 13 bases of the junction unmatched. Germline-derived CDR1 and CDR2 are SNHLY and FYNNEI. In nucleotides, the CDR3 is TGTGCCACCGGGGGGACCCCGCGCGGGGCCAAAAACATTCAGTACTTC. This gives the protein CATGGTPRGAKNIQYF.

The J gene is TRBJ1-2, the V gene TRBV7-2; no clear D. Germline V lookup: CDR1 SGHTA, CDR2 FQGNSA. Trimming cost V 5 bases and J 3 bases, with 19 bases left between them. This CDR3 comprises 16 residues. CDR3 in DNA: TGTGCCAGCAGCCCTCGCCTAACAGCCCACTACTATGGCTACACCTTC. Translating gives CASSPRLTAHYYGYTF.

This clone was observed once. The rearrangement joins TRBV24-1 to TRBJ1-2, with a possible D match to TRBD1 (6 bases). Germline CDR1 and CDR2: KGHDR and SFDVKD. The CDR3 covers 14 residues. Trimming cost V 9 bases and J 4 bases, with 17 bases left between them. Here the CDR3 DNA reads TGTGCCACCGCGGGGAGGGGACACCCCTATGGCTACACCTTC. Its protein is CATAGRGHPYGYTF.

The gene calls are TRBV20-1 and TRBJ1-4, with D possibly TRBD1 on 5 matching bases. V lost 4 bases and J lost 8, with 8 bases in between. This CDR3 region has 11 residues. CDR1 and CDR2 (germline): DFQATT, SNEGSKA (reference sequence). The DNA of the CDR3 is TGCAGTGCTATTAAGGGGGAAAAACTGTTTTTT. Translated, it gives CSAIKGEKLFF.

The CDR3 region is CASSRMTSAGANVLTF. CDR3 coding DNA: TGTGCCAGCAGTAGGATGACTTCTGCTGGGGCCAACGTCCTGACTTTC. The chain combines TRBV2 with TRBJ2-6; D remains ambiguous. The CDR3 runs 16 residues. Germline values: CDR1 SNHLY, CDR2 FYNNEI. V dropped 5 bases and J dropped 2 bases, with 13 bases sitting between them.

V is TRBV7-8 and J is TRBJ2-2, with 7 bases that match TRBD2. The CDR3 length is 16 residues. The V segment lost 2 bases and the J segment 0 bases; nucleotides outside the gene matches: 3. The germline V gene encodes CDR1 SGHVS and CDR2 FQNEAQ. The CDR3 loop reads CASSLFLAANTGELFF. The CDR3 DNA reads as TGTGCCAGCAGCTTATTCCTAGCGGCGAACACCGGGGAGCTGTTTTTT.

This clone appeared once. V gene TRBV2 combines with J gene TRBJ2-7; no clear D. The V end lost 4 bases, the J end lost 5 bases, and 6 bases lay between the germline ends. The germline V gene has CDR1 SNHLY and CDR2 FYNNEI. CDR3 length: 11 amino acids. In DNA, the CDR3 is TGTGCCAGCAGTGTTTACAACGAGCAGTACTTC. Translating it yields CASSVYNEQYF.

The chain combines TRBV12-3 or TRBV12-4 with TRBJ1-2, with no clear D. V was cut by 3 bases and J by 1 base, with 6 bases left in between. This CDR3 is built from 13 residues. This CDR3 reads CASSLSINYGYTF. CDR3 nucleotide sequence: TGTGCCAGCAGTTTGAGTATTAACTATGGCTACACCTTC.

Comment on this clone: The sample has other DNA sequences that encode this CDR3 too. This chain connects TRBV6-5 to TRBJ2-2; the D is unclear. This CDR3 has 14 residues. V lost 2 bases to trimming and J lost 2 bases, with 6 bases between them. The germline V gene encodes CDR1 MNHEY and CDR2 SVGAGI. The CDR3 reads CASSYGPNTGELFF. In DNA form, the CDR3 reads TGTGCCAGCAGTTACGGGCCTAACACCGGGGAGCTGTTTTTT.

This chain connects TRBV6-1 to TRBJ2-3; TRBD2 is a possible D gene (5 bases). The CDR3 has 17 amino acids. Trimming shortened V by 3 bases and J by 2 bases, and 18 bases separated the two germline ends. The germline V gene encodes CDR1 MNHNS and CDR2 SASEGT. The CDR3 here is CASSEVRISGITDTQYF. The CDR3 DNA reads as TGTGCCAGCAGTGAGGTTCGGATCAGCGGTATCACAGATACGCAGTATTTT.

This clone was found once. The chain is built from TRBV29-1 and TRBJ1-2; D gene unclear. CDR3 length: 14 residues. Per the germline V gene, CDR1 is SQVTM and CDR2 is ANQGSEA. V gave up 0 bases and J gave up 0 bases, with 8 bases separating them. The CDR3 sequence is CSVEDLAANYGYTF. In DNA form, the CDR3 reads TGCAGCGTTGAAGATCTGGCCGCTAACTATGGCTACACCTTC.

The chain joins TRBV6-1 to TRBJ2-3; 7 nucleotides line up with TRBD2. V dropped 4 bases and J dropped 3; count of bases not matched to a gene: 10. Germline V gene lookup returns CDR1 MNHNS and CDR2 SASEGT. The CDR3 sequence is 16 residues long. The CDR3 loop is CASSGGWDYITDTQYF. The CDR3 coding sequence is TGTGCCAGCAGTGGGGGGTGGGACTATATTACAGATACGCAGTATTTT.

This clone was counted a single time. The chain uses TRBV7-9 and TRBJ1-5, with D possibly TRBD1 on 6 matching bases. V was trimmed by 5 bases and J by 2 bases, leaving 7 bases between them. Germline CDR1 SEHNR, CDR2 FQNEAQ (reference sequence). The CDR3 runs 13 residues. This CDR3 reads CASSPGGNQPQHF. CDR3 bases: TGTGCCAGCAGCCCAGGGGGCAATCAGCCCCAGCATTTT.

CDR3 residues: CASSESGSPEAFF. The CDR3 nucleotides are TGTGCCAGCAGTGAATCGGGAAGCCCTGAAGCTTTCTTT. This sequence joins TRBV2 and TRBJ1-1, with unresolved D. V shed 2 bases and J shed 6 bases, with 10 bases lying between them. Looked up from germline, CDR1 is SNHLY and CDR2 is FYNNEI. There are 13 residues in the CDR3.

This chain connects TRBV24-1 to TRBJ2-1; 14 nucleotides agree with TRBD2. The CDR3 is 16 residues long. Germline-derived CDR1 and CDR2 are KGHDR and SFDVKD. V lost 4 bases, J lost 8 bases, and 6 bases stayed unmatched. The CDR3: CATSDRLAGGPHEQFF. The CDR3 bases are TGTGCCACCAGTGACCGACTAGCGGGGGGGCCCCATGAGCAGTTCTTC.

The V gene is TRBV29-1, the J gene TRBJ2-1; 9 bases agree with TRBD2. The germline V gene encodes CDR1 SQVTM and CDR2 ANQGSEA. The CDR3 is 15 amino acids. V gave up 6 bases and J gave up 0 bases; unmatched junction bases: 6. The CDR3 reads CSVAGGPSSYNEQFF. The CDR3 nucleotides read TGCAGCGTAGCGGGGGGCCCCAGCTCCTACAATGAGCAGTTCTTC.

The chain carries TRBV28 and TRBJ1-5; 7 positions agree with TRBD1. After removal of 8 bases from V and 5 bases from J, the junction contained 12 bases not matched to a gene. Germline V lookup: CDR1 MDHEN, CDR2 SYDVKM. The CDR3 contains 15 residues. CDR3 coding DNA: TGTGCCAGCGAAAGCCGGACAGGCCCCTATCAGCCCCAGCATTTT. Amino acids: CASESRTGPYQPQHF. The full variable domain, its missing parts supplied by reference TRBV28 and TRBJ1-5, is DVKVTQSSRYLVKRTGEKVFLECVQDMDHENMFWYRQDPGLGLRLIYFSYDVKMKEKGDIPEGYSVSREKKERFSLILESASTNQTSMYLCASESRTGPYQPQHFGDGTRLSIL.

J is TRBJ1-3 and V is TRBV7-4; the D gene is possibly TRBD1 (6 bases). There are 19 residues in the CDR3. Looked up from germline, CDR1 is SGHVT and CDR2 is SQSDAQ. V was pared by 7 bases and J by 4 bases, with 29 bases between. The CDR3 here is CASTLGVGRQDRLGNTIYF. As DNA, the CDR3 is TGTGCCAGCACCCTAGGTGTGGGGCGACAGGACAGACTCGGAAACACCATATATTTT.

The rearrangement uses TRBV4-2 and TRBJ1-5; D is ambiguous. The CDR3 covers 16 residues. V dropped 0 bases and J dropped 6 bases, with 15 bases sitting between them. Germline V gives CDR1 LGHNA, CDR2 YNFKEQ. CDR3 DNA sequence: TGTGCCAGCAGCCAAGATAAGGTCGGGGTGGGTCAGCCCCAGCATTTT. Translated, it gives CASSQDKVGVGQPQHF.

This clone has more than one count but fewer than ten. V usage is TRBV10-1 and J usage is TRBJ2-3; tentative D call: TRBD1 (7 bases). The CDR3 is 16 residues long. With 4 bases removed from V and 0 bases from J, the gap between germline ends came to 14 bases. Germline V gene lookup returns CDR1 WNHNN and CDR2 SYGVQD (reference sequence). The CDR3 region is CASSGRDSFSTDTQYF. The CDR3 coding sequence is TGCGCCAGCAGTGGGAGGGACAGCTTTAGCACAGATACGCAGTATTTT.

This clone was counted once. The chain employs TRBV6-5 and TRBJ2-3, with TRBD2 as a possible D gene (6 bases). With 4 bases removed from V and 3 bases from J, the gap between germline ends came to 14 bases. The CDR3 has 15 residues. The germline V gene encodes CDR1 MNHEY and CDR2 SVGAGI. CDR3 nucleotides: TGTGCCAGCAGTTTCTTACTAGCTGGGACAGATACGCAGTATTTT. Its protein product is CASSFLLAGTDTQYF.

V and J are TRBV30 and TRBJ2-3, with TRBD2 matching over 7 bases. J lost 5 bases, V lost 3 bases, and 8 bases had no gene match. The CDR3 contains 14 residues. Germline loops: CDR1 GTSNPN, CDR2 SVGIG (reference sequence). CDR3 protein: CAWRGLGGGDTQYF. The CDR3 nucleotides are TGTGCCTGGAGGGGGCTGGGGGGGGGAGATACGCAGTATTTT.

The chain is built from TRBV11-2 and TRBJ1-2, with D possibly being TRBD1 (6 bases). The CDR3 length is 15 residues. The ends were cut back, 5 bases at V and 3 bases at J, with 16 bases in the middle. Germline-derived CDR1 and CDR2 are SGHAT and FQNNGV. The CDR3 DNA follows: TGTGCCAGCAGCCTGGGGGCGCGGGTAGACTATGGCTACACCTTC. Translating it yields CASSLGARVDYGYTF.

This clone has only a few counts. J is TRBJ1-1 and V is TRBV5-6, with 7 bases that match TRBD1. The CDR3 is 13 amino acids. The J segment lost 4 bases and the V segment lost 4 bases, leaving 4 bases of the junction unmatched. Germline CDR1 SGHDT, CDR2 YYEEEE. The chain's CDR3 is CASSPYRGTEAFF. In DNA form, the CDR3 reads TGTGCCAGCAGCCCTTACAGGGGCACTGAAGCTTTCTTT.

The V and J genes are TRBV6-6 and TRBJ1-3; weak D call: TRBD1 (6 bases). CDR3 length: 16 amino acids. V lost 5 bases and J 0 bases, leaving 14 bases between the germline ends. Germline V gene lookup returns CDR1 MNHNY and CDR2 SVGAGI (reference sequence). CDR3 bases: TGTGCCAGCAGTCCTCCGACAGGTTACTCTGGAAACACCATATATTTT. This gives the protein CASSPPTGYSGNTIYF.

The chain couples TRBV4-1 to TRBJ2-7, with D uncertain. Germline CDR1 reads MGHRA; CDR2 reads YSYEKL. The CDR3 runs 12 residues. The V end lost 1 base, the J end lost 7 bases, and 8 bases lay between the germline ends. Here the CDR3 reads CASSQGLGEQYF. The CDR3 region has the DNA TGCGCCAGCAGCCAAGGGCTTGGTGAGCAGTACTTC.

The V and J genes are TRBV30 and TRBJ1-2, with 8 bases fitting TRBD1. From germline, CDR1 is GTSNPN and CDR2 SVGIG (reference sequence). CDR3 length equals 13 residues. After removal of 2 bases from V and 6 bases from J, the junction contained 5 bases not matched to a gene. CDR3 sequence: CAWSRGQGHGYTF. The CDR3 DNA reads as TGTGCCTGGAGTCGAGGACAGGGTCATGGCTACACCTTC.

J is TRBJ1-1 and V is TRBV7-9; D is unclear. Germline CDR1 reads SEHNR; CDR2 reads FQNEAQ (reference sequence). Trimming cost V 7 bases and J 1 base, with 10 bases left between them. The CDR3 has 13 residues. The CDR3 sequence is CASTQAGNTEAFF. The DNA of the CDR3 is TGTGCCAGCACCCAAGCCGGGAACACTGAAGCTTTCTTT.